The 13 T cell receptor beta chains below all came from one sample that was sequenced in a study of shared clonotypes between healthy human individuals. Generated by immunoSEQ multiplex PCR, the TCRdb table keeps only in-frame clones and is missing some. The table includes approximately 2,000,000 clones, around 95% detected once. Cells designated naive CD8 were CD45RO-negative and were positively selected for CCR7, with terminally differentiated effector memory CD45RA+ cells excluded. Sequencing was carried out using naive CD8+ T cells from PBMCs. The receptors were sampled from a man aged 18 to 29 in good health. Some clones in this sample may be carry-over from other donors' samples.

On this clone: The same CDR3 also results from other DNA sequences found in this sample. The chain has TRBV7-9 and TRBJ1-1; D is uncertain. Trimming removed 1 base from V and 5 bases from J, with 11 bases in between. This CDR3 region has 14 residues. CDR1 and CDR2 from the germline V gene are SEHNR and FQNEAQ (reference sequence). The CDR3 sequence: CASSLVSVGTEAFF. CDR3 sequence (DNA): TGTGCCAGCAGCTTAGTCAGCGTGGGAACTGAAGCTTTCTTT.

CDR3 residues: CASRPGLAGYEQYF. In DNA, the CDR3 is TGTGCCAGCAGACCGGGACTAGCGGGTTACGAGCAGTACTTC. J is TRBJ2-7 and V is TRBV7-2, with 12 nucleotides matching TRBD2. CDR1 and CDR2 (germline): SGHTA, FQGNSA. J gave up 4 bases and V 6 bases, and 4 bases lay outside the gene matches. The CDR3 totals 14 residues. Variable domain in full (rest from reference TRBV7-2 and TRBJ2-7): GAGVSQSPSNKVTEKGKDVELRCDPISGHTALYWYRQSLGQGLEFLIYFQGNSAPDKSGLPSDRFSAERTGGSVSTLTIQRTQQEDSAVYLCASRPGLAGYEQYFGPGTRLTVT.

This clone was seen just once. The rearrangement joins TRBV7-9 to TRBJ2-1; the match to TRBD2 covers 8 bases. The CDR3 is 16 amino acids. The trim removed 5 bases at V and 0 bases at J, leaving 6 bases unmatched. Germline CDR1 and CDR2: SEHNR and FQNEAQ (reference sequence). As DNA, the CDR3 is TGTGCCAGCAGCCCCCGGGGGGGCGTCTCCTACAATGAGCAGTTCTTC. Translated, it gives CASSPRGGVSYNEQFF.

The chain recombines TRBV7-2 with TRBJ2-4; 14 bases line up with TRBD2. The CDR3 length is 18 residues. V shed 5 bases, J shed 3 bases, and the junction held 9 bases outside the gene matches. CDR1 is SGHTA and CDR2 is FQGNSA in the germline V gene. The CDR3 region is CASSPGTSGRGGKNIQYF. The CDR3 DNA reads as TGTGCCAGCAGCCCCGGGACTAGCGGGAGAGGGGGCAAAAACATTCAGTACTTC.

The gene calls are TRBV7-9 and TRBJ1-2; TRBD1 aligns across 8 bases. The CDR3 spans 16 residues. Trimming cost V 1 base and J 5 bases; bases outside gene matches: 9. Germline CDR1 and CDR2: SEHNR and FQNEAQ (reference sequence). CDR3 in amino acids: CASSLGGQGALYGYTF. The CDR3 DNA reads as TGTGCCAGCAGCTTAGGAGGTCAGGGGGCATTATATGGCTACACCTTC.

Here the CDR3 DNA reads TGTGCCAGCAGTTACTCCTCCCCGAACACTGAAGCTTTCTTT. Protein product: CASSYSSPNTEAFF. This chain links TRBV6-5 with TRBJ1-1; D is uncertain. Trimming shortened V by 0 bases and J by 1 base, and 6 bases separated the two germline ends. In germline, CDR1 is MNHEY, CDR2 SVGAGI. This CDR3 is built from 14 residues.

V gene TRBV6-5 combines with J gene TRBJ2-1; 7 bases line up with TRBD1. The V gene's germline CDR1 is MNHEY and CDR2 SVGAGI. CDR3 length: 14 amino acids. V was clipped by 5 bases and J by 2 bases; unmatched bases: 3. The CDR3 sequence is CASSATGPYNEQFF. The CDR3 DNA reads TGTGCCAGCAGTGCGACAGGGCCCTACAATGAGCAGTTCTTC.

This clone was found once. This rearrangement joins TRBV6-5 to TRBJ2-7, with D unclear. Deletions cut 0 bases from V and 2 bases from J, with 14 bases between. Looked up from germline, CDR1 is MNHEY and CDR2 is SVGAGI. The CDR3 is 16 amino acids. In DNA, the CDR3 is TGTGCCAGCAGTTACTCCCTCGAGAGCTGGACCTACGAGCAGTACTTC. Translated: CASSYSLESWTYEQYF.

The gene calls are TRBV13 and TRBJ2-5; TRBD1 is a possible D gene (5 bases). Germline lookup yields CDR1 PRHDT and CDR2 FYEKMQ (reference sequence). V lost 5 bases and J 2 bases, leaving 15 bases between the germline ends. CDR3 length: 15 amino acids. The CDR3 loop is CASSADQGIQETQYF. The CDR3 DNA is TGTGCCAGCAGCGCTGACCAGGGAATACAAGAGACCCAGTACTTC.

The chain employs TRBV6-5 and TRBJ2-7; D call uncertain. Trimming took off 7 bases at V and 4 bases at J, with 17 bases between the two ends. The CDR3 runs 14 residues. Germline V gene sequence: CDR1 MNHEY, CDR2 SVGAGI. CDR3 bases: TGTGCCAGCACCCATGGAGTCGGTGCGTACGAGCAGTACTTC. Encoded protein: CASTHGVGAYEQYF.

For the CDR3, the DNA is TGTGCCAGCAGCGTAGAAGGGACAGGGGCTCGGAAACGCACAGATACGCAGTATTTT. Translated: CASSVEGTGARKRTDTQYF. This chain joins TRBV9 and TRBJ2-3; the match to TRBD1 covers 10 bases. Germline V gives CDR1 SGDLS, CDR2 YYNGEE. V was clipped by 0 bases and J by 1 base; unmatched bases: 11. The CDR3 has 19 amino acids.

The DNA for the CDR3 is TGTGCCAGCAGCTTATGGTTTAACACCGGGGAGCTGTTTTTT. It codes for CASSLWFNTGELFF. The chain is built from TRBV7-3 and TRBJ2-2; D uncertain. Looked up from germline, CDR1 is SGHTA and CDR2 is FQGTGA. There are 14 residues in the CDR3. The germline V and J ends were trimmed by 2 bases and 2 bases, with 6 bases remaining between them. Supplemented by reference TRBV7-3 and TRBJ2-2, the full variable domain reads GAGVSQTPSNKVTEKGKYVELRCDPISGHTALYWYRQSLGQGPEFLIYFQGTGAADDSGLPNDRFFAVRPEGSVSTLKIQRTERGDSAVYLCASSLWFNTGELFFGEGSRLTVL.

The chain is built from TRBV7-9 and TRBJ1-3; possible D gene TRBD1, 5 bases. V was cut by 1 base and J by 7 bases, with 11 bases left in between. CDR3 length: 14 amino acids. The germline CDR1 and CDR2 sequences are SEHNR and FQNEAQ (reference sequence). As DNA, the CDR3 is TGTGCCAGCAGCTTAGGGGACCTACCTAACACCATATATTTT. Its translation: CASSLGDLPNTIYF.